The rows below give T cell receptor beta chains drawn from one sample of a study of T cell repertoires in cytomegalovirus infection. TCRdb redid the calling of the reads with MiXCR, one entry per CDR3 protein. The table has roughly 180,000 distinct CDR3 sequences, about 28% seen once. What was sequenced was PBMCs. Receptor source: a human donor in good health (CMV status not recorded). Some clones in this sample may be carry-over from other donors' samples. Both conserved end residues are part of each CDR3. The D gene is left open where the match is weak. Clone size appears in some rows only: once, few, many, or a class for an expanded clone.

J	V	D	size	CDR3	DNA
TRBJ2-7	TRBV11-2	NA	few	CASSVSGSSYEQYF	TGTGCCAGCAGCGTCAGTGGGTCCTCCTACGAGCAGTACTTC
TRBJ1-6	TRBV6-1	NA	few	CASSENPGHVLPLHF	TGTGCCAGCAGTGAGAACCCGGGACATGTGCTCCCCCTCCACTTT
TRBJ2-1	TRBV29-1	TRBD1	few	CSTRGQSQNEQFF	TGCAGCACAAGGGGACAGAGTCAGAATGAGCAGTTCTTC
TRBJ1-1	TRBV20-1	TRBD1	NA	CSAQPPGQGSEAFF	TGCAGTGCTCAACCTCCGGGACAGGGTTCTGAAGCTTTCTTT
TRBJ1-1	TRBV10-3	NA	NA	CAISEPGVTEAFF	TGTGCCATCAGTGAGCCAGGGGTTACTGAAGCTTTCTTT
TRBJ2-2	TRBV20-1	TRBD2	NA	CSARDWGGGDTGELFF	TGCAGTGCTAGAGACTGGGGGGGTGGGGACACCGGGGAGCTGTTTTTT
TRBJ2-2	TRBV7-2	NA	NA	CASSLAGGLGGELFF	TGTGCCAGCAGCTTAGCGGGGGGGCTCGGCGGGGAGCTGTTTTTT
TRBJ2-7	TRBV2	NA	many	CASSEAAAEDGGYEQYF	TGTGCCAGCAGTGAAGCCGCGGCAGAGGATGGGGGCTACGAGCAGTACTTC
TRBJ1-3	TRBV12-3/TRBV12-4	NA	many	CASSPQAGSGNTIYF	TGTGCCAGCAGCCCACAGGCAGGCTCTGGAAACACCATATATTTT
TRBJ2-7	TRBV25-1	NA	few	CASADRFYSYEQYF	TGTGCCAGCGCCGACAGGTTTTACTCCTACGAGCAGTACTTC
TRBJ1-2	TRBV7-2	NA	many	CASTNQLKDGYTF	TGTGCCAGCACCAACCAACTTAAAGATGGCTACACCTTC
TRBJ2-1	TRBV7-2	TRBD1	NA	CASSEGQAYNEQFF	TGTGCCAGCAGCGAGGGACAGGCATACAATGAGCAGTTCTTC
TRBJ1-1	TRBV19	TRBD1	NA	CASSDRGLGTEAFF	TGTGCCAGTAGTGACAGGGGGCTGGGCACTGAAGCTTTCTTT
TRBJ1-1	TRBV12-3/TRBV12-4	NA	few	CASRPNRAWSTEAFF	TGTGCCAGCAGGCCCAACAGGGCCTGGTCCACTGAAGCTTTCTTT
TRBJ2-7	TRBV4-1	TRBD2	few	CASSQLAGGHYEQYF	TGCGCCAGCAGCCAACTAGCGGGGGGGCACTACGAGCAGTACTTC
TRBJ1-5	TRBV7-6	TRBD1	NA	CASSPSPGQDPTSGENQPQHF	TGTGCCAGCAGCCCTTCACCGGGACAGGATCCTACCTCGGGGGAAAATCAGCCCCAGCATTTT
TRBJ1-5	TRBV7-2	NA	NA	CASTPFVSYSNQPQHF	TGTGCCAGCACCCCGTTTGTATCCTATAGCAATCAGCCCCAGCATTTT
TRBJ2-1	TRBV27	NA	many	CASSLGWGGGHYNEQFF	TGTGCCAGCAGCCTGGGCTGGGGGGGGGGACATTACAATGAGCAGTTCTTC
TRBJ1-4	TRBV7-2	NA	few	CASSYEGVFNEKLFF	TGTGCCAGCAGCTACGAAGGGGTATTTAATGAAAAACTGTTTTTT
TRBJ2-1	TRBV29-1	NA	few	CSSGFNNEQFF	TGCAGCTCTGGTTTTAACAATGAGCAGTTCTTC
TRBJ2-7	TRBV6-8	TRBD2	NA	CATAGHRTSGGPRPYEQYF	TGTGCCACTGCGGGACACCGGACTAGCGGGGGACCCCGACCCTACGAGCAGTACTTC
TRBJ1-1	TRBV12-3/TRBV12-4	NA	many	CASSPSGGGTEAFF	TGTGCCAGCAGTCCCTCGGGGGGAGGCACTGAAGCTTTCTTT
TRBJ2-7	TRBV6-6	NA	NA	CASSRDREGNEQYF	TGTGCCAGCAGCCGTGACAGGGAGGGTAACGAGCAGTACTTC
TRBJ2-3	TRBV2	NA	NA	CASRETVSGSSTQYF	TGTGCCAGCAGGGAGACTGTATCGGGGAGTTCGACGCAGTATTTT
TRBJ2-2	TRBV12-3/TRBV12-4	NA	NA	CASRRGTGELFF	TGTGCCAGCAGGCGGGGAACCGGGGAGCTGTTTTTT
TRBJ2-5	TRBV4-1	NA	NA	CASSQDGGGTETQYF	TGCGCCAGCAGCCAAGATGGGGGAGGCACCGAGACCCAGTACTTC
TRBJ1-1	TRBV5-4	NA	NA	CASSLAGGVGTEAFF	TGTGCCAGCAGCTTGGCGGGCGGCGTGGGCACTGAAGCTTTCTTT
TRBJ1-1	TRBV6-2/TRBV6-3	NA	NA	CASKDSRPRTEAFF	TGTGCCAGCAAGGACAGCCGACCAAGGACTGAAGCTTTCTTT
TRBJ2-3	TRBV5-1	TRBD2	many	CASGTSGGPADTQYF	TGCGCCAGCGGAACTAGCGGGGGGCCCGCGGATACGCAGTATTTT
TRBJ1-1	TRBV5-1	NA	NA	CASSLVGGGMNTEAFF	TGCGCCAGCAGCTTGGTCGGGGGAGGGATGAACACTGAAGCTTTCTTT
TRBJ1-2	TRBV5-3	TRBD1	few	CASSLGGTGAHPSYGYTF	TGTGCCAGCAGCTTGGGGGGGACAGGGGCGCACCCTTCCTATGGCTACACCTTC
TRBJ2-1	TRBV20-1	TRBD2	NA	CSAELRRGANEQFF	TGCAGTGCCGAACTACGGCGGGGGGCCAATGAGCAGTTCTTC
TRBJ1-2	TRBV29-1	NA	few	CSADTKGNYGYTF	TGCAGCGCCGATACCAAGGGGAACTATGGCTACACCTTC
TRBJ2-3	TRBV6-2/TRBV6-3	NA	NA	CASSPGLSDTDTQYF	TGTGCCAGCAGCCCCGGACTTTCCGACACAGATACGCAGTATTTT
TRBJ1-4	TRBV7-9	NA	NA	CASSAYRGAGEKLFF	TGTGCCAGCAGCGCATACAGAGGGGCAGGTGAAAAACTGTTTTTT
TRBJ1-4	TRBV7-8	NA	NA	CASSLVRGGQEEKLFF	TGTGCCAGCAGCTTAGTCCGAGGGGGGCAGGAGGAAAAACTGTTTTTT